These 31 T cell receptor beta chains came from one sample sequenced in a study of blood T cell repertoires in COVID-19. TCRdb keeps only in-frame clones here, not all; method: immunoSEQ multiplex PCR. Of roughly 120,000 clones detected, roughly four fifths appear once; the ten largest clones hold approximately 7%. The source material was peripheral blood. The source of these receptors is a man aged 70-80 years with active or convalescent COVID-19.

The chain couples TRBV5-8 to TRBJ1-1; D might be TRBD1 (5 bases). Per germline, CDR1 SGHTS and CDR2 YDEGEE. V gave up 3 bases and J gave up 0 bases, with 9 bases separating them. The CDR3 is 14 residues long. The chain's CDR3 is CASSWGSMNTEAFF. CDR3 bases: TGTGCCAGCAGCTGGGGCAGCATGAACACTGAAGCTTTCTTT.

The rearrangement uses TRBV4-2 and TRBJ2-5, with 8 bases identical to TRBD2. After removal of 0 bases from V and 3 bases from J, the junction contained 9 bases not matched to a gene. This CDR3 has 17 amino acids. The germline V gene has CDR1 LGHNA and CDR2 YNFKEQ. The CDR3 coding sequence is TGTGCCAGCAGCCAAGAATCCGGGGGGGTGACAGAAGAGACCCAGTACTTC. This encodes CASSQESGGVTEETQYF.

V usage is TRBV2 and J usage is TRBJ1-1; weak D call: TRBD1 (5 bases). The V gene's germline CDR1 is SNHLY and CDR2 FYNNEI. Trimming left V 7 bases short and J 6 bases short, with 24 bases between. The CDR3 sequence is 16 residues long. In DNA, the CDR3 is TGTGCCAGCAAAAGGGCGCCTGTATCAGGGTACCCTGAAGCTTTCTTT. This translates into CASKRAPVSGYPEAFF.

The chain carries TRBV19 and TRBJ1-3; TRBD1 is a possible D gene (5 bases). The V end was cut by 3 bases, the J end by 4 bases, with 16 bases between. Germline V gives CDR1 LNHDA, CDR2 SQIVND (reference sequence). This CDR3 has 16 amino acids. The CDR3 coding sequence is TGTGCCAGTAGTATTGTTTTGGGCAGGGCGGGAAACACCATATATTTT. This sequence encodes CASSIVLGRAGNTIYF.

V gene TRBV5-1 combines with J gene TRBJ1-2, with 10 bases lining up with TRBD1. Germline CDR1 SGHRS, CDR2 YFSETQ. V shed 6 bases, J shed 7 bases, and the junction held 12 bases outside the gene matches. This CDR3 has 15 residues. CDR3 in amino acids: CASTTLPGQGIGYTF. CDR3 DNA: TGCGCCAGCACCACCCTGCCGGGACAGGGGATTGGCTACACCTTC. The entire variable domain, with the rest obtained from reference TRBV5-1 and TRBJ1-2, is as follows: KAGVTQTPRYLIKTRGQQVTLSCSPISGHRSVSWYQQTPGQGLQFLFEYFSETQRNKGNFPGRFSGRQFSNSRSEMNVSTLELGDSALYLCASTTLPGQGIGYTFGSGTRLTVV.

There are a few counts of this clone. This chain connects TRBV2 to TRBJ1-5; tentative D call: TRBD1 (6 bases). Trimming took off 1 base at V and 6 bases at J, with 13 bases between the two ends. The CDR3 consists of 15 residues. Germline V gives CDR1 SNHLY, CDR2 FYNNEI. This CDR3 reads CASSEETGPGQPQHF. The CDR3 DNA reads TGTGCCAGCAGTGAAGAGACAGGCCCTGGTCAGCCCCAGCATTTT.

The DNA for the CDR3 is TGTGCCAGCAGCCCGGACAGGAACTATGGCTACACCTTC. Protein: CASSPDRNYGYTF. The rearrangement links TRBV7-2 to TRBJ1-2, with TRBD1 matching 7 bases. This CDR3 has 13 amino acids. The ends lost 5 bases at V and 2 bases at J; junction bases unmatched: 2. Germline values: CDR1 SGHTA, CDR2 FQGNSA.

As DNA, the CDR3 is TGCGCCAGCAGCTTGGGACGGCTAGCGGGAGCGGAGACCCAGTACTTC. Translation gives CASSLGRLAGAETQYF. The chain uses TRBV5-1 and TRBJ2-5; TRBD2 matches at 10 bases. Germline V CDR1 and CDR2: SGHRS, YFSETQ. The junction had 7 bases not matched to a gene; V was cut back by 0 bases and J by 5 bases. The CDR3 covers 16 residues.

V and J are TRBV30 and TRBJ2-5, with TRBD2 matching over 11 bases. The CDR3 sequence is 14 residues long. The V gene's germline CDR1 is GTSNPN and CDR2 SVGIG (reference sequence). Trimming at V came to 4 bases and at J to 5 bases, leaving 6 bases not matched to a gene. In DNA, the CDR3 is TGTGCCTGGACCCTTTGGACTAGCGGGGAGACCCAGTACTTC. Translating gives CAWTLWTSGETQYF. Looking up the rest from reference TRBV30 and TRBJ2-5 gives the full variable domain: SQTIHQWPATLVQPVGSPLSLECTVEGTSNPNLYWYRQAAGRGLQLLFYSVGIGQISSEVPQNLSASRPQDRQFILSSKKLLLSDSGFYLCAWTLWTSGETQYFGPGTRLLVL.

There are a few counts of this clone. This chain connects TRBV21-1 to TRBJ1-2; the table assigns TRBD1, which was not confirmed against the DNA. TRBV21-1 is recorded as a pseudogene. The CDR3 spans 16 residues. The CDR3 loop reads CASSTRTGLAPYGYTF. The CDR3 DNA sequence: TGTGCCAGCAGCACACGGACAGGGTTGGCCCCTTACGGCTACACCTTC.

The chain has TRBV3-1 (or the pseudogene TRBV3-2) and TRBJ1-1; TRBD1 is a possible D gene (5 bases). Deletions cut 4 bases from V and 7 bases from J, with 19 bases between. The CDR3 runs to 15 residues. From germline, CDR1 is LGHDT and CDR2 YNNKEL (reference sequence). In DNA, the CDR3 is TGTGCCAGCAGCCCGATAGGGGTCGACCAAATTGAAGCTTTCTTT. Amino acid sequence: CASSPIGVDQIEAFF.

The gene calls are TRBV28 and TRBJ1-3; weak D call: TRBD1 (6 bases). Germline V gene data show CDR1 as MDHEN and CDR2 as SYDVKM. Trimming took off 4 bases at V and 2 bases at J, with 18 bases between the two ends. CDR3 length: 17 residues. As DNA, the CDR3 is TGTGCCAGCAGTTCCCCCTCGGCGGGGGCCCCTGGAAACACCATATATTTT. Translation gives CASSSPSAGAPGNTIYF.

This clone came up many times. The chain recombines TRBV6-6 with TRBJ2-3; D is perhaps TRBD1 (6 bases). CDR3 length: 12 residues. Trimming took 6 bases from V and 9 from J, leaving 13 bases between them. Germline loops: CDR1 MNHNY, CDR2 SVGAGI (reference sequence). The CDR3 coding sequence is TGTGCCAGCAGCACGACAGGTGACACGCAGTATTTT. Its protein product is CASSTTGDTQYF.

The sample holds a few counts of this clone. This chain joins TRBV5-4 and TRBJ1-1, with D possibly TRBD1 on 6 matching bases. From germline, CDR1 is SGHNT and CDR2 YYREEE (reference sequence). The CDR3 extends over 14 amino acids. With 2 bases removed from V and 4 bases from J, the gap between germline ends came to 12 bases. CDR3 loop: CASSFSAGVTEAFF. The CDR3 DNA sequence: TGTGCCAGCAGCTTCAGTGCAGGGGTCACTGAAGCTTTCTTT. The entire variable domain, with the rest obtained from reference TRBV5-4 and TRBJ1-1, is as follows: ETGVTQSPTHLIKTRGQQVTLRCSSQSGHNTVSWYQQALGQGPQFIFQYYREEENGRGNFPPRFSGLQFPNYSSELNVNALELDDSALYLCASSFSAGVTEAFFGQGTRLTVV.

Comments on this clone: Other nucleotide sequences from this sample produce the same CDR3. The genes are TRBV19 and TRBJ2-6; a weak D match, TRBD1 (6 bases). This CDR3 spans 15 amino acids. Trimming took 6 bases from V and 3 from J, leaving 12 bases between them. Germline CDR1 and CDR2: LNHDA and SQIVND (reference sequence). CDR3 amino acids: CASRRQVYGANVLTF. CDR3 DNA: TGTGCCAGTAGGAGACAGGTGTATGGGGCCAACGTCCTGACTTTC. Variable domain in full (rest from reference TRBV19 and TRBJ2-6): DGGITQSPKYLFRKEGQNVTLSCEQNLNHDAMYWYRQDPGQGLRLIYYSQIVNDFQKGDIAEGYSVSREKKESFPLTVTSAQKNPTAFYLCASRRQVYGANVLTFGAGSRLTVL.

The CDR3 DNA reads TGTGCCAGCAGCAAACTAGCGGGGCCCAACAATGAGCAGTTCTTC. Translation: CASSKLAGPNNEQFF. The chain links TRBV14 to TRBJ2-1; 10 positions match TRBD2. Germline assignment: CDR1 SGHDN and CDR2 FVKESK. The CDR3 extends over 15 amino acids. V was clipped by 5 bases and J by 5 bases; unmatched bases: 6. Full variable domain (remainder filled in from reference TRBV14 and TRBJ2-1): EAGVTQFPSHSVIEKGQTVTLRCDPISGHDNLYWYRRVMGKEIKFLLHFVKESKQDESGMPNNRFLAERTGGTYSTLKVQPAELEDSGVYFCASSKLAGPNNEQFFGPGTRLTVL.

The CDR3 here is CASSPGQGLYEQYF. As DNA, the CDR3 is TGTGCCAGCTCACCAGGGCAGGGTTTATACGAGCAGTACTTC. The V gene is TRBV18, the J gene TRBJ2-7, with D possibly TRBD1 on 5 matching bases. There are 14 residues in the CDR3. Trimming took off 2 bases at V and 4 bases at J, with 12 bases between the two ends. Looked up from germline, CDR1 is KGHSH and CDR2 is LQKENI.

The V and J genes are TRBV7-6 and TRBJ1-2; D possibly corresponds to TRBD1 (5 bases). The germline V gene encodes CDR1 SGHVS and CDR2 FNYEAQ. V lost 2 bases, J lost 4 bases, and 20 bases lay in between. The CDR3 loop spans 17 amino acids. The DNA for the CDR3 is TGTGCCAGCAGCTTACCGGGAGGGTGGGGGATTAGCTATGGCTACACCTTC. Amino acids: CASSLPGGWGISYGYTF.

Of note for this clone: The same CDR3 can be traced to other DNA sequences in this sample. This sequence joins TRBV9 and TRBJ2-1; perhaps TRBD2 as D (6 bases). Germline V lookup: CDR1 SGDLS, CDR2 YYNGEE. V dropped 2 bases and J dropped 0 bases, with 9 bases sitting between them. This CDR3 spans 15 amino acids. The CDR3 DNA sequence: TGTGCCAGCAGCGTTTCCGGGGGCTCCTACAATGAGCAGTTCTTC. Translated, it gives CASSVSGGSYNEQFF.

The CDR3 is CASSVGLGNYGYTF. For the CDR3, the DNA is TGTGCCAGCAGCGTAGGGCTTGGCAACTATGGCTACACCTTC. The rearrangement joins TRBV9 to TRBJ1-2; D is ambiguous. CDR3 size: 14 residues. Trimming removed 0 bases from V and 2 bases from J, with 8 bases in between. Germline loops: CDR1 SGDLS, CDR2 YYNGEE.

This rearrangement joins TRBV5-5 to TRBJ2-3, with 9 bases identical to TRBD1. The J segment lost 6 bases and the V segment lost 7 bases, leaving 12 bases of the junction unmatched. The CDR3 totals 15 residues. Germline loops: CDR1 SGHKS, CDR2 YYEKEE (reference sequence). Written as DNA, the CDR3 is TGTGCCAGCTTACCCACAGGGGGCATTGTGGATACGCAGTATTTT. Protein sequence: CASLPTGGIVDTQYF.

The CDR3 DNA reads as TGTGCCAGCAGCTTAGAGGGCGGGAGTCGCAATGAGCAGTTCTTC. Protein: CASSLEGGSRNEQFF. This chain connects TRBV7-9 to TRBJ2-1; 7 bases map to TRBD2. In germline, CDR1 is SEHNR, CDR2 FQNEAQ (reference sequence). V was pared by 1 base and J by 6 bases, with 6 bases of the junction left unmatched. This CDR3 spans 15 amino acids.

The chain has TRBV19 and TRBJ2-5; 10 bases are shared with TRBD1. Germline CDR1 reads LNHDA; CDR2 reads SQIVND (reference sequence). The CDR3 is made up of 15 amino acids. V was clipped by 6 bases and J by 2 bases; unmatched bases: 6. DNA of the CDR3: TGTGCCAGTAGCGACAGGGGGCGGAATCAAGAGACCCAGTACTTC. This codes for CASSDRGRNQETQYF.

This clone was seen a single time. The chain has TRBV19 and TRBJ2-3, with TRBD1 matching 8 bases. Germline values: CDR1 LNHDA, CDR2 SQIVND (reference sequence). The J segment lost 1 base and the V segment lost 3 bases, leaving 6 bases of the junction unmatched. This CDR3 has 16 amino acids. In DNA, the CDR3 is TGTGCCAGTAGTATCCAACCGGGACAGGGCACAGATACGCAGTATTTT. Its protein product is CASSIQPGQGTDTQYF.

The chain recombines TRBV5-1 with TRBJ1-2, with 10 bases aligning to TRBD1. The CDR3 totals 15 residues. Per the germline V gene, CDR1 is SGHRS and CDR2 is YFSETQ. The V segment lost 4 bases and the J segment 4 bases; nucleotides outside the gene matches: 7. The CDR3 DNA reads TGCGCCAGCAGCCTCCGGGACAGGGGACCCTATGGCTACACCTTC. Translated: CASSLRDRGPYGYTF.

The chain recombines TRBV27 with TRBJ2-1; 14 nucleotides agree with TRBD2. Trimming took 3 bases from V and 10 from J; bases not matched to a gene: 8. Germline assignment: CDR1 MNHEY and CDR2 SMNVEV (reference sequence). This CDR3 region has 16 residues. In nucleotides, the CDR3 is TGTGCCAGCAGTTTCCTCGGGACTAGCGGGAGTGGCGAGCAGTTCTTC. It yields the protein CASSFLGTSGSGEQFF.

Written as DNA, the CDR3 is TGTGCCAGCAGCTTCGGACGGGCGGGGGGTGAAAAACTGTTTTTT. Translating it yields CASSFGRAGGEKLFF. This chain connects TRBV9 to TRBJ1-4, with D perhaps TRBD1 (5 bases). The length of the CDR3 is 15 residues. V shed 4 bases and J shed 7 bases, with 17 bases lying between them. Germline CDR1 reads SGDLS; CDR2 reads YYNGEE.

The chain links TRBV28 to TRBJ2-7, with 14 bases matching TRBD2. This CDR3 spans 16 amino acids. V shed 5 bases, J shed 3 bases, and the junction held 6 bases outside the gene matches. Germline CDR1 is MDHEN and CDR2 is SYDVKM. The CDR3 sequence: CASSPWTSGRFYEQYF. The CDR3 coding sequence is TGTGCCAGCAGTCCGTGGACTAGCGGGAGGTTCTACGAGCAGTACTTC.

The V and J genes are TRBV28 and TRBJ2-7; TRBD2 agrees at 10 bases. This CDR3 has 14 amino acids. Germline V lookup: CDR1 MDHEN, CDR2 SYDVKM. J gave up 3 bases and V 6 bases, and 5 bases lay outside the gene matches. CDR3 coding DNA: TGTGCCAGCAGCCCTAGCGGGAGTATCTACGAGCAGTACTTC. It translates to CASSPSGSIYEQYF.

This chain uses TRBV10-3 with TRBJ1-3, with a possible D match to TRBD1 (5 bases). The CDR3 runs to 13 residues. Germline V gene data show CDR1 as ENHRY and CDR2 as SYGVKD. V was shortened by 11 bases and J by 4 bases, with 15 bases between the two germline ends. CDR3 sequence: CASHRDLGNTIYF. CDR3 sequence (DNA): TGTGCCTCTCACCGGGACTTGGGAAACACCATATATTTT.

The chain employs TRBV6-5 and TRBJ1-3; weak D call: TRBD1 (5 bases). The germline V gene encodes CDR1 MNHEY and CDR2 SVGAGI. The CDR3 runs 14 residues. V gave up 2 bases and J gave up 2 bases, with 7 bases separating them. In DNA, the CDR3 is TGTGCCAGCAGTTACGCGACAGCTGGAAACACCATATATTTT. Translating it yields CASSYATAGNTIYF.